The rows below give T cell receptor beta chains drawn from one sample of a study of STAT5B mutations in CD4+ large granular lymphocyte leukemia. Some clones are missing from TCRdb's copy, which holds only in-frame ones; the method was immunoSEQ multiplex PCR. The data contain tens of thousands of clones, around 76% of them singletons. The material sequenced was CD4+ T cells from blood buffy coats. The receptors were sampled from a human donor in good health. Both conserved end residues are part of each CDR3. The order of the fields is CDR3 protein, CDR3 DNA, clone size, D gene, V gene, J gene. A D gene is named only where the DNA matches it firmly. Clone size appears in some rows only: once, few, many, or a class for an expanded clone.

cdr3_aa: CASSFGDTQYF
cdr3_nt: TGCGCCAGCAGCTTTGGAGATACGCAGTATTTT
clone_size: -
d_call: -
v_call: TRBV5-1
j_call: TRBJ2-3

cdr3_aa: CASSLRDSEAFF
cdr3_nt: TGTGCCAGCAGCCTCCGGGACAGTGAAGCTTTCTTT
clone_size: -
d_call: TRBD1
v_call: TRBV7-9
j_call: TRBJ1-1

cdr3_aa: CASTLPPRAKAPGYTF
cdr3_nt: TGCGCCAGCACACTCCCACCCAGGGCCAAGGCGCCAGGCTACACCTTC
clone_size: -
d_call: -
v_call: TRBV10-1
j_call: TRBJ1-2

cdr3_aa: CASSPTGSYNSPLHF
cdr3_nt: TGTGCCAGCAGCCCCACAGGCTCCTATAATTCACCCCTCCACTTT
clone_size: -
d_call: -
v_call: TRBV7-3
j_call: TRBJ1-6

cdr3_aa: CASSSWAGLGSTGELFF
cdr3_nt: TGTGCCAGCAGCTCCTGGGCGGGGCTGGGTAGCACCGGGGAGCTGTTTTTT
clone_size: -
d_call: -
v_call: TRBV7-9
j_call: TRBJ2-2

cdr3_aa: CASSPGPEGFEQFF
cdr3_nt: TGCGCCAGCAGCCCTGGTCCGGAGGGTTTTGAGCAGTTCTTC
clone_size: -
d_call: -
v_call: TRBV5-1
j_call: TRBJ2-1

cdr3_aa: CASSPHPTGPDYEQYF
cdr3_nt: TGCGCCAGCAGCCCTCACCCGACAGGGCCAGACTACGAGCAGTACTTC
clone_size: -
d_call: TRBD1
v_call: TRBV5-1
j_call: TRBJ2-7

cdr3_aa: CASSPRLAGASEQYF
cdr3_nt: TGTGCCAGCAGCCCCAGACTAGCGGGGGCTAGCGAGCAGTACTTC
clone_size: -
d_call: TRBD2
v_call: TRBV7-8
j_call: TRBJ2-7

cdr3_aa: CASSLVVTGNTGELFF
cdr3_nt: TGCGCCAGCAGCTTGGTGGTGACAGGGAACACCGGGGAGCTGTTTTTT
clone_size: -
d_call: -
v_call: TRBV5-1
j_call: TRBJ2-2

cdr3_aa: CASSFRQGAEKLFF
cdr3_nt: TGTGCCAGCAGCTTCAGGCAGGGGGCTGAAAAACTGTTTTTT
clone_size: -
d_call: TRBD1
v_call: TRBV5-6
j_call: TRBJ1-4

cdr3_aa: CASSGPRDPLRGSGFTYEQYF
cdr3_nt: TGTGCCAGCAGTGGCCCTCGGGACCCCCTGAGGGGTAGCGGGTTTACCTACGAGCAGTACTTC
clone_size: -
d_call: TRBD2
v_call: TRBV2
j_call: TRBJ2-7

cdr3_aa: CASSVDVMNTEAFF
cdr3_nt: TGTGCCAGCAGCGTAGACGTAATGAACACTGAAGCTTTCTTT
clone_size: few
d_call: -
v_call: TRBV9
j_call: TRBJ1-1

cdr3_aa: CASSPRVGMNTEAFF
cdr3_nt: TGTGCCAGCTCACCACGCGTGGGAATGAACACTGAAGCTTTCTTT
clone_size: -
d_call: -
v_call: TRBV18
j_call: TRBJ1-1

cdr3_aa: CASSIEIYSGNTIYF
cdr3_nt: TGTGCCAGTAGTATAGAAATCTACTCTGGAAACACCATATATTTT
clone_size: -
d_call: -
v_call: TRBV19
j_call: TRBJ1-3

cdr3_aa: CASSLEPGGPHEQYF
cdr3_nt: TGCGCCAGCAGCTTGGAACCGGGAGGGCCCCACGAGCAGTACTTC
clone_size: -
d_call: TRBD2
v_call: TRBV5-1
j_call: TRBJ2-7

cdr3_aa: CASSLGGRATNEKLFF
cdr3_nt: TGTGCCAGCAGCTTAGGGGGCCGTGCAACTAATGAAAAACTGTTTTTT
clone_size: -
d_call: -
v_call: TRBV11-2
j_call: TRBJ1-4

cdr3_aa: CASRTGVMDSEQFF
cdr3_nt: TGTGCCTCGCGGACAGGGGTTATGGACAGTGAGCAGTTCTTC
clone_size: -
d_call: TRBD1
v_call: TRBV2
j_call: TRBJ2-1

cdr3_aa: CASSRTGGRDGYTF
cdr3_nt: TGTGCCAGCAGCCGGACAGGGGGCAGGGATGGCTACACCTTC
clone_size: -
d_call: TRBD1
v_call: TRBV6-1
j_call: TRBJ1-2

cdr3_aa: CASRSDGRSGTQYF
cdr3_nt: TGTGCCAGCAGATCGGACGGGAGGAGTGGTACGCAGTATTTT
clone_size: -
d_call: TRBD2
v_call: TRBV28
j_call: TRBJ2-3

cdr3_aa: CASSAPRQGDEQFF
cdr3_nt: TGTGCCAGCAGTGCTCCACGTCAGGGCGATGAGCAGTTCTTC
clone_size: -
d_call: -
v_call: TRBV25-1
j_call: TRBJ2-1

cdr3_aa: CASSYRRGAYEQYF
cdr3_nt: TGTGCCAGCAGTTACCGCAGGGGTGCGTACGAGCAGTACTTC
clone_size: large
d_call: -
v_call: TRBV6-5
j_call: TRBJ2-7

cdr3_aa: CASSGRDRTYEQYF
cdr3_nt: TGTGCCAGCAGTGGCCGGGACAGGACCTACGAGCAGTACTTC
clone_size: -
d_call: TRBD1
v_call: TRBV6-1
j_call: TRBJ2-7

cdr3_aa: CASSLGGQNSYEQYF
cdr3_nt: TGTGCCAGCAGCTTGGGGGGACAGAATTCCTACGAGCAGTACTTC
clone_size: few
d_call: TRBD1
v_call: TRBV5-4
j_call: TRBJ2-7

cdr3_aa: CATSISWTLKETQYF
cdr3_nt: TGTGCCACCAGCATCTCCTGGACGTTGAAAGAGACCCAGTACTTC
clone_size: -
d_call: -
v_call: TRBV15
j_call: TRBJ2-5

cdr3_aa: CASSVGLYTGELFF
cdr3_nt: TGTGCCAGCAGCGTGGGACTATACACCGGGGAGCTGTTTTTT
clone_size: -
d_call: TRBD2
v_call: TRBV9
j_call: TRBJ2-2

cdr3_aa: CASSSRGGTGANVLTF
cdr3_nt: TGTGCCAGCAGCTCCCGGGGGGGGACCGGGGCCAACGTCCTGACTTTC
clone_size: -
d_call: TRBD2
v_call: TRBV7-6
j_call: TRBJ2-6

cdr3_aa: CASSSLTRTDTQYF
cdr3_nt: TGTGCCAGCAGCTCTTTGACACGCACAGATACGCAGTATTTT
clone_size: few
d_call: -
v_call: TRBV7-3
j_call: TRBJ2-3

cdr3_aa: CASSPAGQTAVGAFF
cdr3_nt: TGTGCCAGCTCACCGGCAGGGCAGACCGCGGTTGGGGCTTTCTTT
clone_size: -
d_call: -
v_call: TRBV18
j_call: TRBJ1-1

cdr3_aa: CASSLTDTGELFF
cdr3_nt: TGTGCCAGCAGCTTAACAGACACCGGGGAGCTGTTTTTT
clone_size: -
d_call: -
v_call: TRBV5-5
j_call: TRBJ2-2